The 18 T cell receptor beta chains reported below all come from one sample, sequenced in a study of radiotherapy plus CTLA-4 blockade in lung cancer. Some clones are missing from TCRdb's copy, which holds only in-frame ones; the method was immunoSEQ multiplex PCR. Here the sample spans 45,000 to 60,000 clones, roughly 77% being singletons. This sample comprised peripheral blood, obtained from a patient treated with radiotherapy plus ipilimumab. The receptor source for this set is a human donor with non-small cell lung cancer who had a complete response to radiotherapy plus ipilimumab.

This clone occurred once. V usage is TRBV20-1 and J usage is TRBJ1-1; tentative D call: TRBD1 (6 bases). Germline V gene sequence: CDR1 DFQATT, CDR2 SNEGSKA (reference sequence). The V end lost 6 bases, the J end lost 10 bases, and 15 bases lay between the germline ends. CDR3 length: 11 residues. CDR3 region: CSAGGPDRAFF. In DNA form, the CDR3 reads TGCAGTGCAGGTGGGCCGGACAGAGCTTTCTTT.

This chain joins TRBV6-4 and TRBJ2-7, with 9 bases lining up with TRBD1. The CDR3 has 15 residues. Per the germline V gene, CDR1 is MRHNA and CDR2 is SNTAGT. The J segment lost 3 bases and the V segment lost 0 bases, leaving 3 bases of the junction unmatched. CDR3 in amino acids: CASSDSRDRVYEQYV. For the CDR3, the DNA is TGTGCCAGCAGTGACTCCCGGGACAGGGTCTACGAGCAGTACGTC.

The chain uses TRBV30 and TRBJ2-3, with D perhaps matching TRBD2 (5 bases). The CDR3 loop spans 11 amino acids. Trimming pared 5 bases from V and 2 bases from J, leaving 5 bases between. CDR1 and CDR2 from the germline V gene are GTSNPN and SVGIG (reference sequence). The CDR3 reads CAWGLTDTQYF. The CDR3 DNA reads TGTGCCTGGGGACTCACAGATACGCAGTATTTT.

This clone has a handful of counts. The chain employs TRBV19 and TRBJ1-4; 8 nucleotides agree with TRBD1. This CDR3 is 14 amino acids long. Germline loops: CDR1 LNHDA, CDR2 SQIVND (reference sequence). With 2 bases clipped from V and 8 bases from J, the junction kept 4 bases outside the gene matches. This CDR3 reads CASSINNRGEKLFF. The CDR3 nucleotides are TGTGCCAGTAGTATAAATAACAGGGGGGAAAAACTGTTTTTT.

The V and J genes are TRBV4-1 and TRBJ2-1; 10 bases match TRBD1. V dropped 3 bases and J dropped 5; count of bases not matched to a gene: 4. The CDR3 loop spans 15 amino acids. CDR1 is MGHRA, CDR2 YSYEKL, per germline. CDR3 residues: CASSQSDRGHNEQFF. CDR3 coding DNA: TGCGCCAGCAGCCAGTCTGACAGGGGGCACAATGAGCAGTTCTTC.

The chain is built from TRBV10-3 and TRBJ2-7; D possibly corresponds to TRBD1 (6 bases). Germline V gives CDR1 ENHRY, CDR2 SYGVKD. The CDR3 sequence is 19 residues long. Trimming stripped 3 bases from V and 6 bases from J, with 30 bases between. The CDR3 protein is CAISDSRAGEKTGASEQYF. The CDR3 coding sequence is TGTGCCATCAGTGACAGTCGGGCAGGGGAAAAGACTGGGGCTAGCGAGCAGTACTTC.

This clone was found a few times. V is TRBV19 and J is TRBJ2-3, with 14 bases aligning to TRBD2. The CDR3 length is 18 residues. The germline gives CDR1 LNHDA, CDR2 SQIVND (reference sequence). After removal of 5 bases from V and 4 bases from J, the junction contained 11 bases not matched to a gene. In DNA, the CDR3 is TGTGCCAGTAGTCCTATTTTAACGACTAGCGGGGGGGCAGATACGCAGTATTTT. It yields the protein CASSPILTTSGGADTQYF.

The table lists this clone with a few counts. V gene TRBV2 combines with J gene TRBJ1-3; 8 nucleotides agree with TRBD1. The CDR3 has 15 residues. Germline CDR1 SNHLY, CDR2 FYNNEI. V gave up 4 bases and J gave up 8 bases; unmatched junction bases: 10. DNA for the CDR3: TGTGCCAGCAGTGGCGGGACAGGCCCTGGGGACACCATATATTTT. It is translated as CASSGGTGPGDTIYF.

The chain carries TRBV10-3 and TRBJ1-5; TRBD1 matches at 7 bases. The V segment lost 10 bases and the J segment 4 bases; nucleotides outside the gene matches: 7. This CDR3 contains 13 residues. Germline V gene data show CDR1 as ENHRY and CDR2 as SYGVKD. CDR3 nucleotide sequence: TGTGCCACCGGACAGGCCAATAATCAGCCCCAGCATTTT. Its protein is CATGQANNQPQHF.

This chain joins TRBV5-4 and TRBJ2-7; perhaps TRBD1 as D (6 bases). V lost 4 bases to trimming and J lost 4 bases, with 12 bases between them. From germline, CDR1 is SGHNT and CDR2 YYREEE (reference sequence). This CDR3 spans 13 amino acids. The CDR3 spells CASSLQGPYEQYF. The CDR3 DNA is TGTGCCAGCAGCCTACAGGGCCCTTACGAGCAGTACTTC. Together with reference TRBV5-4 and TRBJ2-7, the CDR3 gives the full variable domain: ETGVTQSPTHLIKTRGQQVTLRCSSQSGHNTVSWYQQALGQGPQFIFQYYREEENGRGNFPPRFSGLQFPNYSSELNVNALELDDSALYLCASSLQGPYEQYFGPGTRLTVT.

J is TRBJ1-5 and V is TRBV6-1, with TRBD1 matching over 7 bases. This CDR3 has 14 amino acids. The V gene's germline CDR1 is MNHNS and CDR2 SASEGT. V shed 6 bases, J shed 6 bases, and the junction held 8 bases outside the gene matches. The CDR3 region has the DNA TGTGCCAGCAGGCTCGACAGGGATGGTCAGCCCCAGCATTTT. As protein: CASRLDRDGQPQHF.

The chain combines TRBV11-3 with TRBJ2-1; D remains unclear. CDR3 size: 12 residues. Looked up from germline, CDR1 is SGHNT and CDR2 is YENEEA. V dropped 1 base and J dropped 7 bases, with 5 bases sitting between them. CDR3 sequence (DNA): TGTGCCAGCAGCTTAGCACAGAATGAGCAGTTCTTC. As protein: CASSLAQNEQFF.

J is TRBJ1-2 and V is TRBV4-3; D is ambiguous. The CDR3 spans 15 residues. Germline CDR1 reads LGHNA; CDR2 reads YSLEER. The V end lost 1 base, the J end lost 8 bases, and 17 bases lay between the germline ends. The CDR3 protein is CASSQGQDLPGGYTF. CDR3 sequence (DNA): TGCGCCAGCAGCCAAGGGCAGGACCTACCGGGGGGCTACACCTTC.

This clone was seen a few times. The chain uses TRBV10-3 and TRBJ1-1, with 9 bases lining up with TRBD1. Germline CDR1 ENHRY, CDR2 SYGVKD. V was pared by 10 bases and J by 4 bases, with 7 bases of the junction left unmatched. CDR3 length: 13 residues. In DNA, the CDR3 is TGTGCCACCACAGGGGGCGCGGTCACTGAAGCTTTCTTT. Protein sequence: CATTGGAVTEAFF.

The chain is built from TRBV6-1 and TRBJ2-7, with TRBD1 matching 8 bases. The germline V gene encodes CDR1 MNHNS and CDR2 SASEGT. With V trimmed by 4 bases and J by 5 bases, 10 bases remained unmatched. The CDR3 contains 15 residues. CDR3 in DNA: TGTGCCAGCAGTGGATACGACAGGGGTCCGGACGAGCAGTACGTC. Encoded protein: CASSGYDRGPDEQYV.

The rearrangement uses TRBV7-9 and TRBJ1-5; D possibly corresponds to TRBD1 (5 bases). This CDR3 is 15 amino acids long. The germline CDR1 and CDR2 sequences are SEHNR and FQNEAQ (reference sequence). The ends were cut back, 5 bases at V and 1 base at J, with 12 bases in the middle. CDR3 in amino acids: CASSRTGLSNQPQHF. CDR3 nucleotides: TGTGCCAGCAGCCGAACAGGATTGAGCAATCAGCCCCAGCATTTT.

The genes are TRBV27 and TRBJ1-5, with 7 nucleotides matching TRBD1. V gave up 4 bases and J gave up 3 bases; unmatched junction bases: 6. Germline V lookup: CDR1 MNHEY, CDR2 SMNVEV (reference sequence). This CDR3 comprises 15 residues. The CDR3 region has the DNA TGTGCCAGCAGTTCCCGACAGGGCTCCAATCAGCCCCAGCATTTT. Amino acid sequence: CASSSRQGSNQPQHF.

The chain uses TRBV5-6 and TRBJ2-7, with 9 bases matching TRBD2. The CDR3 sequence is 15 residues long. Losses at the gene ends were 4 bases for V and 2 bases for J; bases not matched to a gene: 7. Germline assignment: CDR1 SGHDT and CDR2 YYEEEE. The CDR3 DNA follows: TGTGCCAGCAGCCGCGTGACTAGCGGTACCTACGAGCAGTACGTC. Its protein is CASSRVTSGTYEQYV.